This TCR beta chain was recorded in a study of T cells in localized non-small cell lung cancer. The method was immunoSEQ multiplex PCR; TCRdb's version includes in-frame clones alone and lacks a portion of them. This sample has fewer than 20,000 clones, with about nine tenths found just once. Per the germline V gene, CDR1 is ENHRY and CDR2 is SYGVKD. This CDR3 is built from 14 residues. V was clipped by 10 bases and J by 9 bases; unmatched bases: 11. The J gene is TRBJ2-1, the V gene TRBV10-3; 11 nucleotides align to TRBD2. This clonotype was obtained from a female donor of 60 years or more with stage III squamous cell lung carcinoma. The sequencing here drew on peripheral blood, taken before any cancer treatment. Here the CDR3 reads CATGTSGRSGEQFF. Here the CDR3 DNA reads TGTGCCACCGGGACTAGCGGCCGCAGCGGTGAGCAGTTCTTC.